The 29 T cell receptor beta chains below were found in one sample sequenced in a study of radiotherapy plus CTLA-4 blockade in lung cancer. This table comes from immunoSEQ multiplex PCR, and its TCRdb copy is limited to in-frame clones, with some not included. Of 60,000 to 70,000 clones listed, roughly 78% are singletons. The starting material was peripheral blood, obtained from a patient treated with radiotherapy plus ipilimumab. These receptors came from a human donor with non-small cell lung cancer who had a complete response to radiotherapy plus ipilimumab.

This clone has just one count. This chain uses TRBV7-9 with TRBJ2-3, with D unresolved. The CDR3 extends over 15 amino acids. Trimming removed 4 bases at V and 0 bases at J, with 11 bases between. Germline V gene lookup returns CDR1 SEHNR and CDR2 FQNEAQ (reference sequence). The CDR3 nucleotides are TGTGCCAGCAGCTCATACAGAATTAGCACAGATACGCAGTATTTT. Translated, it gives CASSSYRISTDTQYF.

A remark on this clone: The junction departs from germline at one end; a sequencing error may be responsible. The CDR3 DNA sequence: TGTGCTAGCAGCTTAGCGCCCAGCGGGGGGTATTACCAAGAGACCCAGTACTTC. Translating gives CASSLAPSGGYYQETQYF. The genes are TRBV7-7 and TRBJ2-5; TRBD2 matches at 9 bases. Germline V gene data show CDR1 as SSHAT and CDR2 as FNYEAQ (reference sequence). The CDR3 length is 18 residues.

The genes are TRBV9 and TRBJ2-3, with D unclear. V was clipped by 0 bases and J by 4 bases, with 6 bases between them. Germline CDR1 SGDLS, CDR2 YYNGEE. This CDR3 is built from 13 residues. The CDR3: CASSVGVADTQYF. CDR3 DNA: TGTGCCAGCAGCGTAGGAGTGGCAGATACGCAGTATTTT.

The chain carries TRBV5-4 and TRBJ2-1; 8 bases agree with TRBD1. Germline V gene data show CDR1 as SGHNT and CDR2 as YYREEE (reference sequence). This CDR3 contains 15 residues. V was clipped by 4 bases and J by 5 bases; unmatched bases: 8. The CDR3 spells CASSPDRAPNNEQFF. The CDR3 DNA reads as TGTGCCAGCAGCCCGGACAGGGCCCCAAACAATGAGCAGTTCTTC. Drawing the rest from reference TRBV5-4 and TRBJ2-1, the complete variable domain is ETGVTQSPTHLIKTRGQQVTLRCSSQSGHNTVSWYQQALGQGPQFIFQYYREEENGRGNFPPRFSGLQFPNYSSELNVNALELDDSALYLCASSPDRAPNNEQFFGPGTRLTVL.

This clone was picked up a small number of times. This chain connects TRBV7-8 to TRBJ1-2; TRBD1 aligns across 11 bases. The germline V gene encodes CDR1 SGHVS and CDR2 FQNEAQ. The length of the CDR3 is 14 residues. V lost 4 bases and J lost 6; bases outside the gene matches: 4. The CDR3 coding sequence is TGTGCCAGCAGCTCTACGGGACAGGGGGATGGCTACACCTTC. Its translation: CASSSTGQGDGYTF.

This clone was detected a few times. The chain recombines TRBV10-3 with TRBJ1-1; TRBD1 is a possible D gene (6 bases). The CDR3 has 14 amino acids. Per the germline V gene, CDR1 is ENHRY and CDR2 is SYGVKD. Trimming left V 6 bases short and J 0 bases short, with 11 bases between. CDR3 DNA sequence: TGTGCCATCAGAGAAGGGGGAATGAACACTGAAGCTTTCTTT. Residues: CAIREGGMNTEAFF.

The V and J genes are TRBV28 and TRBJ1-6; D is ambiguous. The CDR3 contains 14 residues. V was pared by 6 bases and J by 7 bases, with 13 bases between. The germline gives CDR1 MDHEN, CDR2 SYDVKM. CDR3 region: CASSPGGPNSPLHF. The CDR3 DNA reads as TGTGCCAGCAGCCCGGGAGGTCCCAATTCACCCCTCCACTTT.

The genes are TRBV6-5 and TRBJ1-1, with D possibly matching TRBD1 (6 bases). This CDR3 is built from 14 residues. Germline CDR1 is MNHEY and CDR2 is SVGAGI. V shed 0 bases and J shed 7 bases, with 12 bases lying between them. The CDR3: CASSYSGGPHEAFF. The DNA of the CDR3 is TGTGCCAGCAGTTACTCTGGGGGCCCACATGAAGCTTTCTTT.

Here the CDR3 reads CASSPPGVAAETQYF. The CDR3 DNA sequence: TGTGCCAGCAGCCCCCCCGGGGTAGCGGCCGAGACCCAGTACTTC. The chain recombines TRBV11-2 with TRBJ2-5, with a weak D call TRBD2 (6 bases). The CDR3 sequence is 15 residues long. Germline V gene sequence: CDR1 SGHAT, CDR2 FQNNGV. Trimming cost V 5 bases and J 5 bases, with 18 bases left between them.

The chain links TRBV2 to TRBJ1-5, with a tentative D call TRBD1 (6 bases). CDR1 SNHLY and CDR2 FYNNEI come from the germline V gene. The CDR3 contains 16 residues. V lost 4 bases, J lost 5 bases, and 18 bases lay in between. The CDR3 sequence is CASSGDWTAPHQPQHF. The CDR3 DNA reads TGTGCCAGCAGTGGGGATTGGACAGCCCCCCATCAGCCCCAGCATTTT. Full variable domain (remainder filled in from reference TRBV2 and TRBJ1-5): EPEVTQTPSHQVTQMGQEVILRCVPISNHLYFYWYRQILGQKVEFLVSFYNNEISEKSEIFDDQFSVERPDGSNFTLKIRSTKLEDSAMYFCASSGDWTAPHQPQHFGDGTRLSIL.

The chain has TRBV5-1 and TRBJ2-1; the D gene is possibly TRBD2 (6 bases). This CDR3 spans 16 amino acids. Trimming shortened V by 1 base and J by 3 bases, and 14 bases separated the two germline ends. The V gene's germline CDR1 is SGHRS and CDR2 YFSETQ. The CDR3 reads CASSLLGGDGYNEQFF. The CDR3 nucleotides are TGCGCCAGCAGCTTGTTAGGAGGGGACGGCTACAATGAGCAGTTCTTC.

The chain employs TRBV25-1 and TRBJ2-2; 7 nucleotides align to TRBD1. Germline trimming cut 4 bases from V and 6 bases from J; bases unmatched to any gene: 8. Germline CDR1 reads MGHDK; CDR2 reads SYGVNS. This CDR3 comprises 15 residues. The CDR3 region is CASSGLDRVSGELFF. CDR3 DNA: TGTGCCAGCAGTGGTCTAGACAGGGTATCCGGGGAGCTGTTTTTT.

CDR3 protein: CASSLVMGQPQHF. In DNA, the CDR3 is TGTGCCAGCAGCTTAGTCATGGGCCAGCCCCAGCATTTT. The J gene is TRBJ1-5, the V gene TRBV7-8; D not certain. Deletions cut 1 base from V and 7 bases from J, with 8 bases between. Germline CDR1 is SGHVS and CDR2 is FQNEAQ. This CDR3 contains 13 residues.

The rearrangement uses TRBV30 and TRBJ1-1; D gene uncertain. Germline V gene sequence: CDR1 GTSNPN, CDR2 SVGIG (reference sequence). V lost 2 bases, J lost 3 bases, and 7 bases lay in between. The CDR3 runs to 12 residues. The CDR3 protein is CAWSLSHTEAFF. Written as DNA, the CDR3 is TGTGCCTGGAGTCTCTCTCACACTGAAGCTTTCTTT.

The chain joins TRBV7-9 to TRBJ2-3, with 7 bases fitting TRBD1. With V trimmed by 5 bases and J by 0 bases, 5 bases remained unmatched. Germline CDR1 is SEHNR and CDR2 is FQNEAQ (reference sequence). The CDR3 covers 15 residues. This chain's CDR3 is CASSVGTASTDTQYF. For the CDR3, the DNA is TGTGCCAGCAGCGTCGGGACAGCTAGCACAGATACGCAGTATTTT.

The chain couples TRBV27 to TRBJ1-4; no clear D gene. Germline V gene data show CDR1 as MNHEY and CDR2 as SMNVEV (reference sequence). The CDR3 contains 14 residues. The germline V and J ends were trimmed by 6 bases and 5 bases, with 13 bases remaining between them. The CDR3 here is CASRAADGNEKLFF. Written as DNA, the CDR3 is TGTGCCAGCAGGGCCGCGGACGGAAATGAAAAACTGTTTTTT.

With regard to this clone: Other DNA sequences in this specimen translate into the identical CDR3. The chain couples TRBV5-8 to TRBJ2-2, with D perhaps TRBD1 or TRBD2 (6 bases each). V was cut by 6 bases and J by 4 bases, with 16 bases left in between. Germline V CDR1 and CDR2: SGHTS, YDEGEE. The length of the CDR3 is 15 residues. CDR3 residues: CASTLRGAGTGELFF. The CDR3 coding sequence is TGTGCCAGCACCCTGAGGGGGGCCGGCACCGGGGAGCTGTTTTTT.

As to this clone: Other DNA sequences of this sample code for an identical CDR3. The CDR3 sequence: CASRPGGGTEAFF. In DNA, the CDR3 is TGTGCCAGCCGTCCGGGGGGGGGTACTGAAGCTTTCTTT. The rearrangement uses TRBV2 and TRBJ1-1; D is perhaps TRBD1 (5 bases). The CDR3 length is 13 residues. Germline V gives CDR1 SNHLY, CDR2 FYNNEI. V lost 8 bases to trimming and J lost 5 bases, with 15 bases between them.

The CDR3 reads CASRGALGQAGSLHF. CDR3 bases: TGTGCCAGTAGGGGGGCCCTCGGGCAAGCGGGATCCCTCCACTTT. V usage is TRBV19 and J usage is TRBJ1-6, with D possibly being TRBD1 (6 bases). The ends were cut back, 6 bases at V and 14 bases at J, with 23 bases in the middle. The germline V gene has CDR1 LNHDA and CDR2 SQIVND (reference sequence). The CDR3 has 15 amino acids.

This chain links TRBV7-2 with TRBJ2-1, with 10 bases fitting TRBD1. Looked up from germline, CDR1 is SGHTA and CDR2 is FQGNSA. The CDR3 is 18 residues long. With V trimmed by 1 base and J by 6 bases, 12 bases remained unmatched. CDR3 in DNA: TGTGCCAGCAGCTTAGTCGGCAGGGACAGGGGATATGGCAATGAGCAGTTCTTC. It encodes CASSLVGRDRGYGNEQFF.

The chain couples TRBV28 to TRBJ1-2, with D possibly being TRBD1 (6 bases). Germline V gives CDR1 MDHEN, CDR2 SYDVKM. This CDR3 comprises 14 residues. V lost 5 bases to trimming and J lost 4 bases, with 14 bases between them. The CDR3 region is CASSPGTSRYGYTF. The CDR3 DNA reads TGTGCCAGCAGTCCCGGGACATCCCGCTATGGCTACACCTTC.

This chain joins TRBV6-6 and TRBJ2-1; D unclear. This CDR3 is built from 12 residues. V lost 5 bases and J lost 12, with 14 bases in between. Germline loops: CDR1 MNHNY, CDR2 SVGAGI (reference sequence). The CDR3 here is CASSTPTGPQFF. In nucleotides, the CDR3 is TGTGCCAGCAGTACCCCAACCGGGCCGCAGTTCTTC.

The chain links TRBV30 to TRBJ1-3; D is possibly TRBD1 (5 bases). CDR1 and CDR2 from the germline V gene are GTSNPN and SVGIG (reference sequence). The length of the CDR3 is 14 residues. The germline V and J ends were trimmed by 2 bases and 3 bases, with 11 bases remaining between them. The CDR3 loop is CAWSTRGVGNTIYF. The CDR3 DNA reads TGTGCCTGGAGTACCCGGGGGGTTGGAAACACCATATATTTT.

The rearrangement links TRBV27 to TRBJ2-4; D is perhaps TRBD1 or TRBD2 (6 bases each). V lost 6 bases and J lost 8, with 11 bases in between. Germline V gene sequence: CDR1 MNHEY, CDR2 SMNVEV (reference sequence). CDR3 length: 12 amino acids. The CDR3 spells CASSGGGDIQYF. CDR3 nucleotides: TGTGCCAGCAGCGGAGGGGGAGACATTCAGTACTTC.

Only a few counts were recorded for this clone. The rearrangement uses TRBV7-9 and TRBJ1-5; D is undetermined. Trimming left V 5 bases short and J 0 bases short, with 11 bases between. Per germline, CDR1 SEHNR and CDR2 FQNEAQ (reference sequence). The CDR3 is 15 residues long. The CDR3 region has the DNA TGTGCCAGCAGCCTCGGGCATAATAGCAATCAGCCCCAGCATTTT. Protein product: CASSLGHNSNQPQHF.

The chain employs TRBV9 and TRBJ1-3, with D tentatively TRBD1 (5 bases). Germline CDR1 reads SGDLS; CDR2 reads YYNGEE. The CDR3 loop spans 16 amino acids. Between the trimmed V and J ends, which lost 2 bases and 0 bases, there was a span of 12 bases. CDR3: CASSVQTAVSGNTIYF. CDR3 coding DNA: TGTGCCAGCAGCGTCCAGACAGCTGTCTCTGGAAACACCATATATTTT.

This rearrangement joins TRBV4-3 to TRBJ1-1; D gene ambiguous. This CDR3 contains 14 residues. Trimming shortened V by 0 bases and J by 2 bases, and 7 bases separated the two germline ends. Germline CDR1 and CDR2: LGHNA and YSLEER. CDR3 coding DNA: TGCGCCAGCAGCCAAGATACGGTTAACACTGAAGCTTTCTTT. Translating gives CASSQDTVNTEAFF.

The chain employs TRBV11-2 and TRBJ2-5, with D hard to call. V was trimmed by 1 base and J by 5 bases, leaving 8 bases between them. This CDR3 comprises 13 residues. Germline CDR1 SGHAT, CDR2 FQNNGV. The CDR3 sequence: CASSLARTETQYF. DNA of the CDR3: TGTGCCAGCAGCTTAGCCCGGACCGAGACCCAGTACTTC.

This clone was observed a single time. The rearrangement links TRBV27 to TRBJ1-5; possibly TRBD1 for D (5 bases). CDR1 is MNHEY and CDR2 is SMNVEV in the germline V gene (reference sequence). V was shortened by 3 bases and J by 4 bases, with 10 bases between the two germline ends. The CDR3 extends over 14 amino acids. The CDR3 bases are TGTGCCAGCAGTTTCGGGGGTCGGAATCAGCCCCAGCATTTT. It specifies CASSFGGRNQPQHF.